Each of the 7 T cell receptor beta chains below was sequenced from the same sample in a study of blood T cell repertoires in COVID-19. TCRdb keeps only in-frame clones here, not all; method: immunoSEQ multiplex PCR. The data show some 180,000 clones, more than 85% seen once. The specimen sequenced was peripheral blood. The receptors derive from a woman of 80 years or more with COVID-19, enrolled during active disease.

This sequence joins TRBV24-1 and TRBJ2-1; 13 bases match TRBD2. V lost 7 bases to trimming and J lost 7 bases; unmatched junction nucleotides: 12. Germline V lookup: CDR1 KGHDR, CDR2 SFDVKD. This CDR3 spans 17 amino acids. The CDR3 nucleotides are TGTGCCACCAGCGGAAAGACCGGGACTAGCGGGATTAATGAGCAGTTCTTC. It is translated as CATSGKTGTSGINEQFF.

This chain uses TRBV6-1 with TRBJ2-5; a possible D gene is TRBD2 (5 bases). Germline CDR1 and CDR2: MNHNS and SASEGT. The V end lost 3 bases, the J end lost 2 bases, and 13 bases lay between the germline ends. CDR3 length: 15 amino acids. CDR3 loop: CASSDSGSGQETQYF. The CDR3 DNA reads as TGTGCCAGCAGTGATTCTGGCAGCGGTCAAGAGACCCAGTACTTC.

The sample holds one count of this clone. The J gene is TRBJ1-1, the V gene TRBV27; D gene unclear. CDR3 size: 13 residues. Trimming cost V 2 bases and J 4 bases, with 8 bases left between them. The germline V gene encodes CDR1 MNHEY and CDR2 SMNVEV (reference sequence). The CDR3 loop reads CASSLKGGTEAFF. CDR3 sequence (DNA): TGTGCCAGCAGTTTAAAGGGAGGCACTGAAGCTTTCTTT.

This clone was seen just once. V gene TRBV14 combines with J gene TRBJ2-7; a weak D match, TRBD1 (5 bases). The CDR3 length is 15 residues. The germline CDR1 and CDR2 sequences are SGHDN and FVKESK. V gave up 6 bases and J gave up 0 bases, with 15 bases separating them. CDR3 sequence reads: CASSPQVTSSYEQYF. DNA for the CDR3: TGTGCCAGCAGTCCACAGGTGACCTCCTCCTACGAGCAGTACTTC.

The chain uses TRBV28 and TRBJ1-1; D is perhaps TRBD1 (5 bases). Germline V gene data show CDR1 as MDHEN and CDR2 as SYDVKM. V was shortened by 6 bases and J by 4 bases, with 18 bases between the two germline ends. The CDR3 runs 15 residues. The CDR3 reads CASRGSQGSVTEAFF. The CDR3 region has the DNA TGTGCCAGCAGAGGATCCCAGGGTTCCGTCACTGAAGCTTTCTTT.

The chain carries TRBV6-5 and TRBJ2-2; no clear D gene. There are 14 residues in the CDR3. CDR1 MNHEY and CDR2 SVGAGI come from the germline V gene. V shed 8 bases and J shed 4 bases, with 14 bases lying between them. DNA for the CDR3: TGTGCCAGCCGGCTTTCCGGCGGCACCGGGGAGCTGTTTTTT. It yields the protein CASRLSGGTGELFF.

The rearrangement uses TRBV18 and TRBJ1-6; 7 bases align to TRBD1. CDR3 size: 16 residues. Germline-derived CDR1 and CDR2 are KGHSH and LQKENI. Trimming cost V 5 bases and J 6 bases; bases outside gene matches: 10. The CDR3 DNA is TGTGCCAGCTCATCCACGGGACAGTTACCTAATTCACCCCTCCACTTT. This encodes CASSSTGQLPNSPLHF.